These T cell receptor beta chains were read from a single sample in a study of radiotherapy plus CTLA-4 blockade in lung cancer. The assay was immunoSEQ multiplex PCR, and TCRdb's table has in-frame clones only and misses some. The table includes more than 90,000 clones, around nine tenths detected once. This specimen was peripheral blood, taken from a patient treated with radiotherapy plus ipilimumab. The receptors originated from a human donor with non-small cell lung cancer that progressed on radiotherapy plus ipilimumab. The CDR3 runs from the conserved cysteine through the conserved F or W. A D gene is named only where the DNA matches it firmly. Clone size is shown for a subset of rows, as once, few, many or a class of expanded clone.

d_gene,len,j_gene,v_gene,abundance,CDR3nt,CDR3aa
TRBD1,12,TRBJ1-1,TRBV5-1,.,TGCGCCAGCAGCTTCGAGGGGGACAGAGCTTTCTTT,CASSFEGDRAFF
.,15,TRBJ1-3,TRBV7-8,.,TGTGCCAGCAGCCTGTCGCGGGATCCTGGAAACACCATATATTTT,CASSLSRDPGNTIYF
.,18,TRBJ2-2,TRBV5-5,once,TGTGCCAGCAGCGCCACTTGGGAGAAACTTGGAAACACCGGGGAGCTGTTTTTT,CASSATWEKLGNTGELFF
.,15,TRBJ1-5,TRBV2,.,TGTGCCAGCGTACAGGGCGACGCGGGGGATCAGCCCCAGCATTTT,CASVQGDAGDQPQHF
.,14,TRBJ1-2,TRBV6-6,.,TGTGCCAGCAGTCCCGACCCGAGTCACTATGGCTACACCTTC,CASSPDPSHYGYTF
.,14,TRBJ1-5,TRBV4-1,once,TGCGCCAGCAGCTCGGTGGGGGCAGATCAGCCCCAGCATTTT,CASSSVGADQPQHF
TRBD1,14,TRBJ2-7,TRBV10-3,.,TGTGCCATCAGTGAGTCGCGGGACAGGGCCGAGCAGTACTTC,CAISESRDRAEQYF
.,12,TRBJ1-5,TRBV10-2,.,TGCGCCAGCAGGGGAGGCAATCAGCCCCAGCATTTT,CASRGGNQPQHF
.,12,TRBJ2-5,TRBV10-2,.,TGCGCCAGCAGTGTGCAGGCCGGGGCCCAGTACTTC,CASSVQAGAQYF
.,13,TRBJ1-1,TRBV11-2,.,TGTGCCAGCAGCTTACAACCGAACACTGAAGCTTTCTTT,CASSLQPNTEAFF
TRBD2,15,TRBJ2-7,TRBV6-1,.,TGTGCCAGCAGCGGACTAGCGGGGACAGCCTACGAGCAGTACTTC,CASSGLAGTAYEQYF
TRBD1,15,TRBJ1-1,TRBV4-1,.,TGCGCCAGCAGCTACAGACAGGGCTCGAACACTGAAGCTTTCTTT,CASSYRQGSNTEAFF
TRBD2,15,TRBJ2-7,TRBV5-4,few,TGTGCCAGCAGCCTCACTAGCGGCAGCTCCTACGAGCAGTACTTC,CASSLTSGSSYEQYF
.,16,TRBJ2-2,TRBV4-1,.,TGCGCCAGCAGCCAAGTAGGGGCGACGAACACCGGGGAGCTGTTTTTT,CASSQVGATNTGELFF
.,13,TRBJ1-1,TRBV9,.,TGTGCCAGCAGCGTAGAGGGAAACACTGAAGCTTTCTTT,CASSVEGNTEAFF
.,15,TRBJ2-5,TRBV15,.,TGTGCCACCAGCAGAGATAGGGGGAATCAAGAGACCCAGTACTTC,CATSRDRGNQETQYF
.,12,TRBJ2-7,TRBV7-2,.,TGTGCCAGCAGCTTACTAGTCTCCGAGCAGTACTTC,CASSLLVSEQYF
TRBD2,17,TRBJ2-1,TRBV6-1,.,TGTGCCAGCAGTGAGGTCGCTAGCGGGAGGGAATACAATGAGCAGTTCTTC,CASSEVASGREYNEQFF
.,16,TRBJ2-7,TRBV7-6,.,TGTGCCAGCAGCCCCGGGGGGCCGGTCCAGACCTACGAGCAGTACTTC,CASSPGGPVQTYEQYF
TRBD1,15,TRBJ2-7,TRBV5-1,.,TGCGCCAGCAGCTTGTTGGGACAGGGGGCCTACGAGCAGTACTTC,CASSLLGQGAYEQYF
TRBD2,15,TRBJ2-5,TRBV9,.,TGTGCCAGCAGCGTATCGGGACTAGCGGAAGAGACCCAGTACTTC,CASSVSGLAEETQYF
.,12,TRBJ1-2,TRBV5-1,.,TGCGCCAGCAGCTTTGGGGGTGACGGCTACACCTTC,CASSFGGDGYTF
.,17,TRBJ1-5,TRBV19,.,TGTGCCAGTAGTACTCCCCCTTTAAGATATAGCAATCAGCCCCAGCATTTT,CASSTPPLRYSNQPQHF
.,14,TRBJ2-1,TRBV5-1,.,TGCGCCAGCAGCTTGGGATCGGGGTTCCATGAGCAGTTCTTC,CASSLGSGFHEQFF
.,13,TRBJ1-3,TRBV6-1,few,TGTGCCAGCATATGGAACTCTGGAAACACCATATATTTT,CASIWNSGNTIYF
TRBD1,16,TRBJ2-2,TRBV4-2,.,TGTGCCAGCAGCTCACGCTGGACAGGGGATACCGGGGAGCTGTTTTTT,CASSSRWTGDTGELFF
.,13,TRBJ1-1,TRBV5-1,.,TGCGCCAGCAGCACGGGAGGCGGGACTGAAGCTTTCTTT,CASSTGGGTEAFF
.,14,TRBJ1-2,TRBV30,once,TGTGCCCAAACTACAGGGCGGTGGGGCTATGGCTACACCTTC,CAQTTGRWGYGYTF
.,12,TRBJ1-2,TRBV5-1,.,TGCGCCAGCAGCCCGGAACAGTATGGCTACACCTTC,CASSPEQYGYTF
TRBD2,15,TRBJ2-5,TRBV5-4,.,TGTGCCAGCAGCCCCGGACTAGCGGGAGGGGGGACCCAGTACTTC,CASSPGLAGGGTQYF
TRBD1,13,TRBJ2-7,TRBV25-1,.,TGTGCCAGCAGCCAGACAGGGAGAGGGGCGCAGTACTTC,CASSQTGRGAQYF
.,13,TRBJ2-5,TRBV2,.,TGTGCCAGCAGCGCCAGAGGATTAGAGACCCAGTACTTC,CASSARGLETQYF
TRBD2,13,TRBJ2-5,TRBV5-6,.,TGTGCCAGCAGTAGCGGGAGGGTAGGAACCCAGTACTTC,CASSSGRVGTQYF
.,15,TRBJ2-1,TRBV5-1,once,TGCGCCAGCAGAACGGGGCAACCCGGGTTCAATGAGCAGTTCTTC,CASRTGQPGFNEQFF
TRBD1,16,TRBJ2-3,TRBV14,.,TGTGCCAGCAGCCAAGATAGGGGACAGGGCACAGATACGCAGTATTTT,CASSQDRGQGTDTQYF
.,16,TRBJ2-5,TRBV5-4,.,TGTGCCAGCAGCTACCCGCTGATGGGGGGAGGAGAGACCCAGTACTTC,CASSYPLMGGGETQYF
.,12,TRBJ2-3,TRBV7-2,.,TGTGCCAGCAGCCCTAGACGAGATACGCAGTATTTT,CASSPRRDTQYF
TRBD2,14,TRBJ2-1,TRBV5-1,.,TGCGCCAGCAGCTTGACGGCGGGAGTGGTTGAGCAGTTCTTC,CASSLTAGVVEQFF
TRBD1,13,TRBJ2-3,TRBV6-6,.,TGTGCCAGCAGTCGACAGGGGACAGATACGCAGTATTTT,CASSRQGTDTQYF
TRBD2,15,TRBJ2-6,TRBV5-1,.,TGCGCCAGCAGCCGGGGGGGCTCTGGGGCCAACGTCCTGACTTTC,CASSRGGSGANVLTF
.,13,TRBJ1-2,TRBV19,.,TGTGCCAGTAGCCCACTTCCGAACTATGGCTACACCTTC,CASSPLPNYGYTF
.,13,TRBJ2-7,TRBV27,.,TGTGCCAGCAGTTTGCCGGGTTCCTACGAGCAGTACTTC,CASSLPGSYEQYF
.,12,TRBJ2-5,TRBV7-9,once,TGTGCCAGCAGCCCCGACCGCGAGACCCAGTACTTC,CASSPDRETQYF
.,14,TRBJ2-1,TRBV19,.,TGTGCCAGTAGTACCCCCGGTCGGGGATTCGAGCAGTTCTTC,CASSTPGRGFEQFF
TRBD1,13,TRBJ2-7,TRBV2,.,TGTGCCAGGGGACAGGGGAGAAGCTACGAGCAGTACTTC,CARGQGRSYEQYF
.,12,TRBJ1-2,TRBV10-3,.,TGTGCCGCCCAGGGGCAGAACTATGGCTACACCTTC,CAAQGQNYGYTF
TRBD1,18,TRBJ2-7,TRBV15,once,TGTGCCACCAGCAGAGATTATCCGGGACAGGGGGCCCGGGGAGAGCAGTACTTC,CATSRDYPGQGARGEQYF
.,11,TRBJ2-7,TRBV6-1,once,TGTGCCAGCAGTGAAGTCATCGAGCAGTACTTC,CASSEVIEQYF
.,12,TRBJ2-2,TRBV5-1,.,TGCGCCAGCAGCTTTCGCACCGGGGAGCTGTTTTTT,CASSFRTGELFF
.,19,TRBJ2-7,TRBV19,.,TGTGCCAGTAGTATATCCCAAAGTCTTACACGGGAGTACCCCTGGGAGCAGTACTTC,CASSISQSLTREYPWEQYF
.,15,TRBJ1-5,TRBV5-8,.,TGTGCCAGCAGCGCAAGACAGTATAGCAATCAGCCCCAGCATTTT,CASSARQYSNQPQHF
.,15,TRBJ2-1,TRBV30,.,TGTGCCTGGAGTAGGGGGGATGGCTCCTACAATGAGCAGTTCTTC,CAWSRGDGSYNEQFF
TRBD2,14,TRBJ2-1,TRBV2,.,TGTGCCAGCCATTTTGGCGGGAGTCCCCTTGAGCAGTTCTTC,CASHFGGSPLEQFF
.,13,TRBJ1-4,TRBV14,.,TGTGCCAGCAGCCGCGGAGCTAATGAAAAACTGTTTTTT,CASSRGANEKLFF
.,16,TRBJ2-1,TRBV11-2,few,TGTGCCAGCAGCTTAGATAGGGGACTAGGGGGCTATGAGCAGTTCTTC,CASSLDRGLGGYEQFF
.,12,TRBJ2-4,TRBV6-1,.,TGTGCCAGCAGTCCCAGCGGCGACATTCAGTACTTC,CASSPSGDIQYF
TRBD1,13,TRBJ2-1,TRBV7-6,.,TGTGCCTCCAGGGACAGCTCCTACAATGAGCAGTTCTTC,CASRDSSYNEQFF